The 29 T cell receptor beta chains given below trace back to one sample, sequenced in a study of regulatory dendritic cells for organ transplantation. The protocol was immunoSEQ multiplex PCR, while the TCRdb copy is restricted to in-frame clones and leaves out a portion. Altogether more than 10,000 clones are present, roughly 70% being singletons, with the ten largest covering approximately 17%. The sample comprised memory CD8+ T cells from blood. Subset here: CD45RO+ memory T cells. The receptor source for this set is a human donor in good health.

The V and J genes are TRBV27 and TRBJ2-7, with TRBD2 matching 10 bases. The germline CDR1 and CDR2 sequences are MNHEY and SMNVEV (reference sequence). The CDR3 is made up of 14 amino acids. The V gene end was trimmed by 6 bases and the J gene end by 5 bases; junction bases not matched to a gene: 7. DNA for the CDR3: TGTGCCAGCAGCTCAGCGGGAGGGCCGGACGAGCAGTACTTC. Its translation is CASSSAGGPDEQYF.

V is TRBV15 and J is TRBJ2-7; D is perhaps TRBD1 (5 bases). The V and J ends lost 8 bases and 5 bases respectively, with 13 bases between them. CDR3 length equals 12 residues. Germline CDR1 LNHNV, CDR2 YYDKDF (reference sequence). The CDR3 bases are TGTGCCACCGGGGCAGGGTCCCACGAGCAGTACTTC. Encoded protein: CATGAGSHEQYF.

The chain combines TRBV28 with TRBJ2-1; the match to TRBD2 covers 9 bases. J lost 4 bases, V lost 3 bases, and 4 bases had no gene match. The CDR3 spans 15 residues. Germline V CDR1 and CDR2: MDHEN, SYDVKM. The CDR3 DNA is TGTGCCAGCAGTTTGACTAGCGGTACATACAATGAGCAGTTCTTC. Residues: CASSLTSGTYNEQFF.

This clone is deemed large. V usage is TRBV29-1 and J usage is TRBJ1-5; D unclear. CDR1 and CDR2 from the germline V gene are SQVTM and ANQGSEA. V shed 6 bases and J shed 3 bases, with 12 bases lying between them. The CDR3 sequence is 13 residues long. Here the CDR3 DNA reads TGCAGCGTCGCAGACGGATTCAATCAGCCCCAGCATTTT. Protein: CSVADGFNQPQHF.

The chain links TRBV10-2 to TRBJ2-7, with 14 nucleotides matching TRBD2. Germline loops: CDR1 WSHSY, CDR2 SAAADI. V dropped 6 bases and J dropped 5; count of bases not matched to a gene: 18. The CDR3 runs 19 residues. The CDR3 DNA reads TGCGCCAGCAGGCTTTGGGGACCGGGACTAGCGGGAGATAAGAACGAGCAGTACTTC. Its translation is CASRLWGPGLAGDKNEQYF.

This clone turned up a few times. The V and J genes are TRBV7-2 and TRBJ2-2; TRBD2 is a possible D gene (5 bases). V was shortened by 2 bases and J by 4 bases, with 8 bases between the two germline ends. Germline V CDR1 and CDR2: SGHTA, FQGNSA. The CDR3 sequence is 14 residues long. The CDR3 here is CASSLFGSTGELFF. The CDR3 bases are TGTGCCAGCAGCTTATTTGGGAGCACCGGGGAGCTGTTTTTT.

The chain employs TRBV9 and TRBJ2-3, with 8 bases matching TRBD2. V shed 3 bases and J 5 bases; nucleotides not matched to a gene: 11. Germline V gene sequence: CDR1 SGDLS, CDR2 YYNGEE. This CDR3 spans 16 amino acids. CDR3 DNA sequence: TGTGCCAGCAGCGGCGAGTGGGCGGGGGGCCTAGATACGCAGTATTTT. Protein product: CASSGEWAGGLDTQYF.

This clone was recorded a few times. The chain combines TRBV11-2 with TRBJ1-2, with D possibly matching TRBD1 (6 bases). The CDR3 is 15 amino acids. Trimming stripped 5 bases from V and 7 bases from J, with 20 bases between. Germline assignment: CDR1 SGHAT and CDR2 FQNNGV. CDR3 protein: CASSRTDPGGSGYTF. The DNA of the CDR3 is TGTGCCAGCAGCCGTACAGACCCCGGGGGCTCTGGCTACACCTTC.

This clone was seen once. V gene TRBV27 combines with J gene TRBJ1-2; TRBD1 matches at 8 bases. Trimming removed 2 bases from V and 3 bases from J; junction bases left unmatched: 8. The germline V gene has CDR1 MNHEY and CDR2 SMNVEV (reference sequence). The CDR3 covers 16 residues. The CDR3 loop is CASSLIITGGHYGYTF. In DNA, the CDR3 is TGTGCCAGCAGTTTAATTATCACAGGGGGACACTATGGCTACACCTTC.

The gene calls are TRBV4-1 and TRBJ2-6; no clear D. The CDR3 extends over 19 amino acids. V was cut by 0 bases and J by 0 bases, with 15 bases left in between. CDR1 and CDR2 from the germline V gene are MGHRA and YSYEKL. This CDR3 is CASSQDRAVYSSGANVLTF. The CDR3 DNA reads TGCGCCAGCAGCCAAGATAGGGCAGTGTACAGCTCTGGGGCCAACGTCCTGACTTTC.

V usage is TRBV7-6 and J usage is TRBJ2-1; D is unresolved. Germline assignment: CDR1 SGHVS and CDR2 FNYEAQ. Trimming removed 2 bases from V and 13 bases from J, with 33 bases in between. There are 19 residues in the CDR3. CDR3 residues: CASSLFPLSYLPLRRPQFF. In DNA form, the CDR3 reads TGTGCCAGCAGCTTATTCCCGTTATCCTATCTTCCGCTTCGGCGCCCCCAGTTCTTC.

This chain uses TRBV19 with TRBJ1-1; TRBD1 might be the D (6 bases). V was cut by 6 bases and J by 4 bases, with 12 bases left in between. Germline V gene lookup returns CDR1 LNHDA and CDR2 SQIVND (reference sequence). The CDR3 consists of 13 residues. The CDR3 reads CASRPNRVTEAFF. The CDR3 DNA follows: TGTGCCAGTAGGCCGAACAGGGTCACTGAAGCTTTCTTT.

The genes are TRBV7-8 and TRBJ1-6; weak D call: TRBD1 (5 bases). Trimming took 6 bases from V and 0 from J, leaving 12 bases between them. The CDR3 is 16 amino acids. Germline values: CDR1 SGHVS, CDR2 FQNEAQ. Here the CDR3 reads CASSWGGSSYNSPLHF. DNA of the CDR3: TGTGCCAGCAGTTGGGGGGGTAGCTCCTATAATTCACCCCTCCACTTT.

This rearrangement joins TRBV7-8 to TRBJ2-7, with 10 bases matching TRBD2. The germline V gene has CDR1 SGHVS and CDR2 FQNEAQ. The CDR3 is 16 amino acids. J lost 2 bases, V lost 5 bases, and 9 bases had no gene match. Here the CDR3 DNA reads TGTGCCAGCAGCCTAAGGACTAGCGGATACCCCTACGAGCAGTACTTC. Translation: CASSLRTSGYPYEQYF.

V usage is TRBV7-9 and J usage is TRBJ2-3, with a possible D match to TRBD2 (7 bases). The ends were cut back, 2 bases at V and 1 base at J, with 10 bases in the middle. Germline V gene sequence: CDR1 SEHNR, CDR2 FQNEAQ (reference sequence). This CDR3 is built from 15 residues. The CDR3 spells CASSLRGARTDTQYF. Written as DNA, the CDR3 is TGTGCCAGCAGCTTACGGGGGGCCCGCACAGATACGCAGTATTTT. The full variable domain, rest sourced from reference TRBV7-9 and TRBJ2-3, is DTGVSQNPRHKITKRGQNVTFRCDPISEHNRLYWYRQTLGQGPEFLTYFQNEAQLEKSRLLSDRFSAERPKGSFSTLEIQRTEQGDSAMYLCASSLRGARTDTQYFGPGTRLTVL.

The CDR3 loop is CASSQTATEAFF. Written as DNA, the CDR3 is TGTGCCAGCAGTCAGACAGCGACTGAAGCTTTCTTT. The V gene is TRBV7-9, the J gene TRBJ1-1, with D possibly TRBD1 on 5 matching bases. Germline-derived CDR1 and CDR2 are SEHNR and FQNEAQ (reference sequence). Trimming pared 6 bases from V and 5 bases from J, leaving 10 bases between. The CDR3 is 12 residues long.

This chain connects TRBV7-8 to TRBJ2-7; TRBD1 matches at 8 bases. Per the germline V gene, CDR1 is SGHVS and CDR2 is FQNEAQ. This CDR3 region has 13 residues. V lost 5 bases, J lost 3 bases, and 3 bases stayed unmatched. CDR3 in DNA: TGTGCCAGCAGCCCCGACAGGGGCTACGAGCAGTACTTC. It specifies CASSPDRGYEQYF.

J is TRBJ1-1 and V is TRBV27, with a possible D match to TRBD1 (5 bases). Per germline, CDR1 MNHEY and CDR2 SMNVEV (reference sequence). CDR3 size: 13 residues. The ends were cut back, 6 bases at V and 0 bases at J, with 8 bases in the middle. In DNA form, the CDR3 reads TGTGCCAGCAGACAGGCTTTGAACACTGAAGCTTTCTTT. The encoded protein is CASRQALNTEAFF.

V is TRBV4-3 and J is TRBJ1-6; 7 bases line up with TRBD1. This CDR3 has 17 amino acids. CDR1 is LGHNA and CDR2 is YSLEER in the germline V gene. Germline trimming cut 3 bases from V and 5 bases from J; bases unmatched to any gene: 10. Here the CDR3 DNA reads TGCGCCAGCAGCCACATCCCCGGGACAGTCCATAATTCACCCCTCCACTTT. It is translated as CASSHIPGTVHNSPLHF.

This clone was seen only once. This chain connects TRBV11-1 to TRBJ2-1; D remains unclear. Per the germline V gene, CDR1 is SGHAT and CDR2 is FQDESV (reference sequence). Trimming took off 6 bases at V and 8 bases at J, with 8 bases between the two ends. This CDR3 region has 11 residues. The CDR3 DNA follows: TGTGCCAGCAGGGGCTGGGATGAGCAGTTCTTC. Protein product: CASRGWDEQFF.

The rearrangement uses TRBV15 and TRBJ2-5, with D possibly matching TRBD2 (5 bases). V gave up 8 bases and J gave up 5 bases, with 15 bases separating them. The length of the CDR3 is 13 residues. Germline CDR1 is LNHNV and CDR2 is YYDKDF (reference sequence). As DNA, the CDR3 is TGTGCCACCCGTACGGAGGCCTGGGAGACCCAGTACTTC. Translated, it gives CATRTEAWETQYF.

This clone came up a few times. The chain joins TRBV7-3 to TRBJ1-2; no firm D call. Trimming left V 0 bases short and J 8 bases short, with 10 bases between. The CDR3 has 13 amino acids. The germline CDR1 and CDR2 sequences are SGHTA and FQGTGA. CDR3 protein: CASSLTGSGGYTF. The CDR3 DNA follows: TGTGCCAGCAGCTTAACAGGGAGTGGGGGCTACACCTTC.

In the case of this clone: Other DNA sequences within the sample encode an identical CDR3. CDR3 loop: CASSQDLGDEQFF. CDR3 coding DNA: TGCGCCAGCAGCCAAGATTTAGGCGATGAGCAGTTCTTC. This chain uses TRBV4-3 with TRBJ2-1; unclear D gene. The V gene's germline CDR1 is LGHNA and CDR2 YSLEER. Trimming cost V 0 bases and J 8 bases, with 8 bases left between them. This CDR3 contains 13 residues.

This chain links TRBV7-9 with TRBJ2-7; 9 bases fit TRBD2. The CDR3 extends over 16 amino acids. V gave up 4 bases and J gave up 2 bases; unmatched junction bases: 9. Germline V lookup: CDR1 SEHNR, CDR2 FQNEAQ (reference sequence). For the CDR3, the DNA is TGTGCCAGCAGCTCCAGGGATAGCGGGAGCCCCTACGAGCAGTACTTC. Its translation: CASSSRDSGSPYEQYF.

This sequence joins TRBV27 and TRBJ1-1, with D possibly matching TRBD1 (6 bases). Trimming removed 0 bases from V and 6 bases from J, with 14 bases in between. This CDR3 comprises 15 residues. Germline CDR1 reads MNHEY; CDR2 reads SMNVEV (reference sequence). The CDR3 region is CASSLSGGPSAEAFF. As DNA, the CDR3 is TGTGCCAGCAGTTTATCGGGGGGCCCCAGCGCTGAAGCTTTCTTT.

The CDR3 protein is CASSSGGPADTQYF. The CDR3 region has the DNA TGTGCCAGCAGTTCGGGGGGCCCGGCAGATACGCAGTATTTT. The chain has TRBV6-5 and TRBJ2-3; D is perhaps TRBD2 (7 bases). CDR1 is MNHEY and CDR2 is SVGAGI in the germline V gene. The length of the CDR3 is 14 residues. With 4 bases removed from V and 4 bases from J, the gap between germline ends came to 12 bases.

DNA for the CDR3: TGTGCCACCAGCAGACCTTCCCCGGGACAGGAGAACACCGGGGAGCTGTTTTTT. Translation: CATSRPSPGQENTGELFF. J is TRBJ2-2 and V is TRBV15; 8 bases line up with TRBD1. The V gene's germline CDR1 is LNHNV and CDR2 YYDKDF (reference sequence). The junction had 9 bases not matched to a gene; V was cut back by 2 bases and J by 1 base. This CDR3 is 18 amino acids long. The full variable domain, with the rest looked up from reference TRBV15 and TRBJ2-2, is DAMVIQNPRYQVTQFGKPVTLSCSQTLNHNVMYWYQQKSSQAPKLLFHYYDKDFNNEADTPDNFQSRRPNTSFCFLDIRSPGLGDTAMYLCATSRPSPGQENTGELFFGEGSRLTVL.

The chain links TRBV27 to TRBJ2-3; TRBD2 matches 9 bases. Trimming took 4 bases from V and 2 from J; bases not matched to a gene: 4. The CDR3 covers 15 residues. CDR1 MNHEY and CDR2 SMNVEV come from the germline V gene (reference sequence). The CDR3 DNA follows: TGTGCCAGCAGTTCCGGGACTAGCTTCACAGATACGCAGTATTTT. It specifies CASSSGTSFTDTQYF.

CDR3 in amino acids: CASRDPTENTEAFF. DNA of the CDR3: TGTGCCAGCAGGGACCCGACAGAGAACACTGAAGCTTTCTTT. V and J are TRBV2 and TRBJ1-1; D may be TRBD1 (5 bases). The V and J ends lost 6 bases and 1 base respectively, with 12 bases between them. This CDR3 comprises 14 residues. Germline values: CDR1 SNHLY, CDR2 FYNNEI.